This TCR beta chain was sequenced in a study of blood T cell repertoires in COVID-19. The repertoire was sequenced with immunoSEQ multiplex PCR; TCRdb's copy has only in-frame clones and lacks some. The sample shows 300,000 to 400,000 clones, over 70% of them seen only once. V lost 3 bases to trimming and J lost 1 base; unmatched junction nucleotides: 11. Germline loops: CDR1 SGHNT, CDR2 YENEEA. The CDR3 has 17 amino acids. The sample was peripheral blood. The V and J genes are TRBV11-3 and TRBJ1-1; 7 bases match TRBD1. The TCR originated in a man aged 25-45 years with active or convalescent COVID-19. CDR3 region: CASSFYTIRDRNTEAFF. The CDR3 coding sequence is TGTGCCAGCAGCTTTTACACGATCCGGGACAGGAACACTGAAGCTTTCTTT. Full variable domain (rest looked up from reference TRBV11-3 and TRBJ1-1): EAGVVQSPRYKIIEKKQPVAFWCNPISGHNTLYWYLQNLGQGPELLIRYENEEAVDDSQLPKDRFSAERLKGVDSTLKIQPAELGDSAVYLCASSFYTIRDRNTEAFFGQGTRLTVV.